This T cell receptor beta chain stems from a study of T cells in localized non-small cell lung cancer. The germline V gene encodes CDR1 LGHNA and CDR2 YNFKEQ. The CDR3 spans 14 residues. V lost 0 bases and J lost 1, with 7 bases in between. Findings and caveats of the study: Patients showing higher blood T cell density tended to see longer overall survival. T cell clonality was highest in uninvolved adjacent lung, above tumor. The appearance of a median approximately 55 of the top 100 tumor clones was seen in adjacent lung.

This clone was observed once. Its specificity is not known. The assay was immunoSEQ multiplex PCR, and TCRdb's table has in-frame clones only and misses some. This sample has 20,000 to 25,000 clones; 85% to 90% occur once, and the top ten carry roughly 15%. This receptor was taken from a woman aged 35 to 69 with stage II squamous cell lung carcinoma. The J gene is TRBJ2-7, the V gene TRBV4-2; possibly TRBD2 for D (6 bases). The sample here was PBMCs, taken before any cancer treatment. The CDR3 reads CASSQEGGSYEQYF. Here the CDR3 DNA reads TGTGCCAGCAGCCAAGAGGGGGGTTCCTACGAGCAGTACTTC.